A single sample gave rise to the 4 T cell receptor beta chains below, sequenced in a study of cytomegalovirus exposure and HLA in healthy donors. PCR used 60 Vbeta primers and 13 Jbeta primers. Data came from immunoSEQ multiplex PCR; TCRdb stores just in-frame clones and leaves some out. The sample table sets out approximately 150,000 clones. The specimen was PBMCs. The receptors stem from a woman between 40 and 50 years old in good health and CMV-seronegative.

V usage is TRBV9 and J usage is TRBJ2-7; the D gene is possibly TRBD1 (5 bases). Deletions cut 6 bases from V and 5 bases from J, with 9 bases between. The germline gives CDR1 SGDLS, CDR2 YYNGEE. This CDR3 region has 11 residues. DNA of the CDR3: TGTGCCAGCACCCTAGGGGACGAGCAGTACTTC. Translating gives CASTLGDEQYF.

The chain links TRBV10-3 to TRBJ2-5, with 10 bases that match TRBD1. Germline V gives CDR1 ENHRY, CDR2 SYGVKD. With 3 bases clipped from V and 5 bases from J, the junction kept 6 bases outside the gene matches. The CDR3 extends over 15 amino acids. Here the CDR3 reads CAISEKGQGLETQYF. CDR3 nucleotides: TGTGCCATCAGTGAAAAGGGACAGGGGCTGGAGACCCAGTACTTC.

The chain links TRBV10-3 to TRBJ2-1, with 7 bases that match TRBD1. J lost 7 bases, V lost 4 bases, and 4 bases had no gene match. The CDR3 length is 13 residues. Per the germline V gene, CDR1 is ENHRY and CDR2 is SYGVKD. This CDR3 reads CAISGGTANEQFF. The CDR3 DNA follows: TGTGCCATCAGTGGGGGGACAGCTAATGAGCAGTTCTTC.

This chain links TRBV6-5 with TRBJ2-5; TRBD2 aligns across 7 bases. V shed 9 bases and J 0 bases; nucleotides not matched to a gene: 10. Germline CDR1 is MNHEY and CDR2 is SVGAGI. The CDR3 has 15 residues. CDR3 DNA: TGTGCCAGTCGGCGGGGGTTACCGTACCAAGAGACCCAGTACTTC. This gives the protein CASRRGLPYQETQYF.